The clone carrying this T cell receptor (beta chain) was counted at least ten times. Its cognate antigen is unknown. It was approximately 9.4 ml of fresh peripheral blood that supplied the PBMCs. The sample is drawn from a study of T cells in Graves' hyperthyroidism and ophthalmopathy. Whole-study results and caveats: A model built on 13 V-J features separated ophthalmopathy from stable hyperthyroidism.

What was amplified from RNA transcripts were TCR beta CDR3 regions. HTBI primers drove first-round RT-PCR of the TCR CDR3. TCRdb re-derived calls from the multiplex PCR reads in MiXCR, one entry per CDR3 protein. The repertoire holds about 290,000 distinct CDR3 sequences, with about 14% as singletons. The germline V gene has CDR1 DFQATT and CDR2 SNEGSKA (reference sequence). This CDR3 has 13 amino acids. The germline V and J ends were trimmed by 5 bases and 1 base, with 11 bases remaining between them. This chain connects TRBV20-1 to TRBJ1-1; a weak D match, TRBD1 (6 bases). The receptor was derived from a woman between 25 and 40 years old with Graves' hyperthyroidism that later progressed to Graves' ophthalmopathy. Sequencing input: blood. This CDR3 is CSALSDRNTEAFF. CDR3 coding DNA: TGCAGTGCTCTCTCGGACAGGAACACTGAAGCTTTCTTT.